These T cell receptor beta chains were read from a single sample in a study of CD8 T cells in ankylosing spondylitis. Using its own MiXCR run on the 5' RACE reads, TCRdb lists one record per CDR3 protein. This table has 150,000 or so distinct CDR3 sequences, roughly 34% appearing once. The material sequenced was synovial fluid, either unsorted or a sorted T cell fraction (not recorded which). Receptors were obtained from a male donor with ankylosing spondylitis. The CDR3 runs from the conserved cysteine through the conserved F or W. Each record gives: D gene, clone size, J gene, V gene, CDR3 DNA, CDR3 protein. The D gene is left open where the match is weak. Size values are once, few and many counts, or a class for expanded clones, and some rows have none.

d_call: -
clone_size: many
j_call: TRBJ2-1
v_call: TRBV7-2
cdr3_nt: TGTGCCAGCAGCTTGGGTAGGGGTGAGCAGTTCTTC
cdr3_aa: CASSLGRGEQFF

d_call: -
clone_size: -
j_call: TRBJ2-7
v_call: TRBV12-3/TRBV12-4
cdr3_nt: TGTGCCAGCAGTTTCGAGGCGGGAAGCTCCTACGAGCAGTACTTC
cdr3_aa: CASSFEAGSSYEQYF

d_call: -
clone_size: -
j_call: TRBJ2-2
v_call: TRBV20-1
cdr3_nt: TGCAGTGCTAGCCCTCTGAACACCGGGGAGCTGTTTTTT
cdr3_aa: CSASPLNTGELFF

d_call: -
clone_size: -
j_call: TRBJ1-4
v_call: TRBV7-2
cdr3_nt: TGTGCCAGCAGCCCAACGGGGCGTGAAAAACTGTTTTTT
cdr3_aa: CASSPTGREKLFF

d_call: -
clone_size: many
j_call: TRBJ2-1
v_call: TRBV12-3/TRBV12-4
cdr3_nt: TGTGCCAGCAGTTTCCTGGGGGAGCAGTTCTTC
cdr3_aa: CASSFLGEQFF

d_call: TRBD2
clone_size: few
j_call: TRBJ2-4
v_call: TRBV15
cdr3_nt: TGTGCCACCAGCAGAGATCTCGGGAGGCAGTACTTC
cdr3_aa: CATSRDLGRQYF

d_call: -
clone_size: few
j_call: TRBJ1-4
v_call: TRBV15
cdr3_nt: TGTGCCACCAGGATAAGATCGCGTGAAAAACTGTTTTTT
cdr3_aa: CATRIRSREKLFF

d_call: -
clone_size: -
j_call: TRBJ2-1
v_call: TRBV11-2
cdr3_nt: TGTGCCAGCAGCGGCGGGGGCCCGTACAATGAGCAGTTCTTC
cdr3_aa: CASSGGGPYNEQFF

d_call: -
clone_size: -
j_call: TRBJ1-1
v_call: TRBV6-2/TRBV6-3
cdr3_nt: TGTGCCAGCAGCAACAGGTATATTACTGAAGCTTTCTTT
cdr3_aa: CASSNRYITEAFF

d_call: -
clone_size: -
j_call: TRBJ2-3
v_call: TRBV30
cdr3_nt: TGTGCCTGGAGTCCAGTCCTTCGCACAGATACGCAGTATTTT
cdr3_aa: CAWSPVLRTDTQYF

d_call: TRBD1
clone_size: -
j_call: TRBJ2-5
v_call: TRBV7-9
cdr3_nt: TGTGCCAGCAGACTTGGGACAGGGTCGGTCGAGACCCAGTACTTC
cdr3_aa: CASRLGTGSVETQYF

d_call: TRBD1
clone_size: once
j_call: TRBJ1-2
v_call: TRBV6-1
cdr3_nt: TGTGCCGTATGGGGAAGCCGGGACAGCGAGAACTATGGCTACACCTTC
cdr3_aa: CAVWGSRDSENYGYTF

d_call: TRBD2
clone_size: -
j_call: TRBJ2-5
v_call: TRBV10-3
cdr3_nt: TGTGCCATCAGTGAGTCGCAGGCGGGGGGATTGGAGACCCAGTACTTC
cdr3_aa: CAISESQAGGLETQYF

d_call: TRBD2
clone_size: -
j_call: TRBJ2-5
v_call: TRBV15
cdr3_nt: TGTGCCACCAGCAACATGGGGACTACCCAAGAGACCCAGTACTTC
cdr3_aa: CATSNMGTTQETQYF

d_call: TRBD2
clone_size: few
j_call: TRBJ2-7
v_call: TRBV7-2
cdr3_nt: TGTGCCAGCAGCTCCGCAAGGAGCGGGAGAAGCGAGCAGTACTTC
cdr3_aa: CASSSARSGRSEQYF

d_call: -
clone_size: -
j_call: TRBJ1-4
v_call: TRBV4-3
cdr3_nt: TGCGCCAGCAGCCAAGATTTACCCAGCCATAATGAAAAACTGTTTTTT
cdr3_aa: CASSQDLPSHNEKLFF

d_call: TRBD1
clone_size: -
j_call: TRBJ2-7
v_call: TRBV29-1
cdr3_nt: TGCAGCGTCTATGGACAGGGGGCTCAGTACTTC
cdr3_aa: CSVYGQGAQYF

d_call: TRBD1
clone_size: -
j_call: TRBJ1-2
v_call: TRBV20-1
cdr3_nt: TGCAGCCCGGGACCCAGGGGGTATGACTATGGCTACACCTTC
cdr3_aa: CSPGPRGYDYGYTF

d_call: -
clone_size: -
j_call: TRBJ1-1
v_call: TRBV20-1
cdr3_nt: TGCAGTGCAGCTCCCCCCGGGACATCTGAAGCTTTCTTT
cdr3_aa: CSAAPPGTSEAFF

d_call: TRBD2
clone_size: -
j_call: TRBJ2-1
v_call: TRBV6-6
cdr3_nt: TGTGCCAGCGTAGCGGGGTCCTACAATGAGCAGTTCTTC
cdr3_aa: CASVAGSYNEQFF

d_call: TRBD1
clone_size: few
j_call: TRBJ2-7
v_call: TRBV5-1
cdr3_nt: TGCGCCAGCAGTTTAGCACGATTAACAGGGGGAAGCTCCTACGAGCAGTACTTC
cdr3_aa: CASSLARLTGGSSYEQYF

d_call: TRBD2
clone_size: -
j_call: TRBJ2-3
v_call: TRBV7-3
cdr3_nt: TGTGCCAGCAGCTTAATCGCGGGAGAGGATACGCAGTATTTT
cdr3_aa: CASSLIAGEDTQYF

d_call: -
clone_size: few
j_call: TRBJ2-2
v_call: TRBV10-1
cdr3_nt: TGCGCCAGCAGCACGCTTGGGACCGGGGAGCTGTTTTTT
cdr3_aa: CASSTLGTGELFF

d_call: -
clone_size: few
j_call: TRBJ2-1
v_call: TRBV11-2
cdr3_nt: TGTGCCAGCAGCTCTTCTAAGACTAGGTTTAGCGACAATGAGCAGTTCTTC
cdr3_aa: CASSSSKTRFSDNEQFF

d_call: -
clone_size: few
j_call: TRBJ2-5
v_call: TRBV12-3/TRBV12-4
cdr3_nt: TGTGCCAGCAGTACAGGAGAGACCCAGTACTTC
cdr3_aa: CASSTGETQYF

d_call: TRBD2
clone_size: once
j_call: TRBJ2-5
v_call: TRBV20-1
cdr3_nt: TGCAGTACTCCACGGGGGGGTAACCAAGAGACCCAGTACTTC
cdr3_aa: CSTPRGGNQETQYF

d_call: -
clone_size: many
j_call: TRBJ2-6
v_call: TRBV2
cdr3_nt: TGTGCCAGCACCCCGAGATCTGGGGCCAACGTCCTGACTTTC
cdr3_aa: CASTPRSGANVLTF

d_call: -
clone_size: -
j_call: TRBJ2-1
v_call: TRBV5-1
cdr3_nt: TGCGCCAGCAGCTTGGGGAGAGGGGATGAGCAGTTCTTC
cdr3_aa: CASSLGRGDEQFF

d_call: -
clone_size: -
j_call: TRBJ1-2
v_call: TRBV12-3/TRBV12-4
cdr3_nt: TGTGCCAGCAGTCCGGGGTGGGTTGGCTACACCTTC
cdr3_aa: CASSPGWVGYTF

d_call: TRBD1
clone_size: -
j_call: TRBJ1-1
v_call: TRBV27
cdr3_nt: TGTGCCAGCAGTTCATACCGCGGGACAGAAGAAGCTTTCTTT
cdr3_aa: CASSSYRGTEEAFF

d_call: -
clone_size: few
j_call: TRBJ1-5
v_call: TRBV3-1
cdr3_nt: TGTGCCAGCAGCCAAGAGGTGGCTCAGCCCCAGCATTTT
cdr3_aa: CASSQEVAQPQHF

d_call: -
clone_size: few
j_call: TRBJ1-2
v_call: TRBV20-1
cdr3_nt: TGCAGTGCTAGAGCTCCGTCGGGGCCTGGCTACACCTTC
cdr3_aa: CSARAPSGPGYTF

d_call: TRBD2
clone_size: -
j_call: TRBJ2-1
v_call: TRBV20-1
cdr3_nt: TGCAGTGCTAGAATAGCGGGGGGCCGCGATGAGCAGTTCTTC
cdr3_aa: CSARIAGGRDEQFF

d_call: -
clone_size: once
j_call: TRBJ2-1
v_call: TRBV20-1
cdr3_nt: TGCAGTGTCCTCGGACTGTCAGAGCTGGCCGACAATGAGCAGTTCTTC
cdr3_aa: CSVLGLSELADNEQFF

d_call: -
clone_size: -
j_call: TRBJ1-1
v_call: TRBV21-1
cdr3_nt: TGTGCCAGCAGCCGTAAGGGTTTGGGGGGCACTGAAGCTTTCTTT
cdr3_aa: CASSRKGLGGTEAFF

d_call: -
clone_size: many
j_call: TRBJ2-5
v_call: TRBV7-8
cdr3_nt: TGTGCCAGCAGCCTAGGCCCTCAAGAGACCCAGTACTTC
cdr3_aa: CASSLGPQETQYF

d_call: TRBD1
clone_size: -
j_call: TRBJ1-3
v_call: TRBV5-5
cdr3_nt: TGTGCCAGCAGCTTGGGTCGGACAGGGCGGAACACCATATATTTT
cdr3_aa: CASSLGRTGRNTIYF

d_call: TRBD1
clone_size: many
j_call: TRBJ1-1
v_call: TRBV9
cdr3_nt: TGTGCCAGCAGCCCAATGGGACAGGTAAACACTGAAGCTTTCTTT
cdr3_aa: CASSPMGQVNTEAFF

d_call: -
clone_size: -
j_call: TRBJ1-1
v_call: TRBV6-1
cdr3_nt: TGTGCCAGCAGCCGGGACGGGGGGCGCACTGAAGCTTTCTTT
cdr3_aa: CASSRDGGRTEAFF

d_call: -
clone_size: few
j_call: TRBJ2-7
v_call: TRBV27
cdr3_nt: TGTGCCAGCAGTTCCGTCTACGAGCAGTACTTC
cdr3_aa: CASSSVYEQYF

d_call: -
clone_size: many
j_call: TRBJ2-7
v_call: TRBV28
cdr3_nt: TGTGCCAGCAGCCTCCTGGCCCCATCGGCGTTCTCGTCAAAAAGCTCCTACGAGCAGTACTTC
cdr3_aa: CASSLLAPSAFSSKSSYEQYF

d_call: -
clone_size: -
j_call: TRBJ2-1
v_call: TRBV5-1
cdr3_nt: TGCGCCAGCAGCACCCTCCCTAGCAGCTCCTACAATGAGCAGTTCTTC
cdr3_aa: CASSTLPSSSYNEQFF

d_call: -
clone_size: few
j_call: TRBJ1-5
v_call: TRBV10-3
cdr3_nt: TGTGCCATCAGTGCACAGCTTCCCCAGGGAAGCAATCAGCCCCAGCATTTT
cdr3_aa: CAISAQLPQGSNQPQHF

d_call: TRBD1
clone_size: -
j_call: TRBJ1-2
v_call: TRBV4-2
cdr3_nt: TGTGCCAGCAGCCCGAACGGGGGACAGGGGTTCTATGGCTACACCTTC
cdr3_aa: CASSPNGGQGFYGYTF